Following are 18 T cell receptor beta chains from one sample sequenced in a study of blood T cell repertoires in COVID-19. The assay was immunoSEQ multiplex PCR, and TCRdb's table has in-frame clones only and misses some. The sample consists of some 87,000 clones, 80% to 90% of them appearing once. Input material: peripheral blood. The receptors shown here come from a human donor in a cohort sampled during active COVID-19.

V and J are TRBV7-8 and TRBJ1-2; no clear D. V was cut by 1 base and J by 4 bases, with 10 bases left in between. The CDR3 spans 14 residues. CDR1 and CDR2 (germline): SGHVS, FQNEAQ. The CDR3 region has the DNA TGTGCCAGCAGCTTAGGCCGGGGTGGCTATGGCTACACCTTC. Translated, it gives CASSLGRGGYGYTF. The entire variable domain, with the rest obtained from reference TRBV7-8 and TRBJ1-2, is as follows: GAGVSQSPRYKVAKRGQDVALRCDPISGHVSLFWYQQALGQGPEFLTYFQNEAQLDKSGLPSDRFFAERPEGSVSTLKIQRTQQEDSAVYLCASSLGRGGYGYTFGSGTRLTVV.

V usage is TRBV7-2 and J usage is TRBJ1-5; D remains unclear. V was trimmed by 1 base and J by 0 bases, leaving 10 bases between them. The CDR3 spans 16 residues. Germline CDR1 and CDR2: SGHTA and FQGNSA. The CDR3 region is CASSLVAADSNQPQHF. In DNA form, the CDR3 reads TGTGCCAGCAGCTTAGTAGCGGCAGATAGCAATCAGCCCCAGCATTTT.

The CDR3 DNA is TGTGCCAGCAGCCCTACAGGGTCTAGGTTCGCTTTCTTT. It translates to CASSPTGSRFAFF. V is TRBV7-9 and J is TRBJ1-1; TRBD1 might be the D (6 bases). This CDR3 has 13 amino acids. The ends were cut back, 5 bases at V and 11 bases at J, with 18 bases in the middle. Germline-derived CDR1 and CDR2 are SEHNR and FQNEAQ (reference sequence).

The V gene is TRBV5-1, the J gene TRBJ1-2; D is perhaps TRBD1 (6 bases). This CDR3 contains 15 residues. V was trimmed by 4 bases and J by 4 bases, leaving 17 bases between them. The germline CDR1 and CDR2 sequences are SGHRS and YFSETQ. CDR3 region: CASSAEQGWSYGYTF. CDR3 DNA: TGCGCCAGCAGCGCCGAACAGGGCTGGAGCTATGGCTACACCTTC.

This clone was picked up a small number of times. The chain is built from TRBV6-6 and TRBJ1-1; D call uncertain. V was cut by 5 bases and J by 5 bases, with 9 bases left in between. Germline lookup yields CDR1 MNHNY and CDR2 SVGAGI (reference sequence). The CDR3 is 12 residues long. This CDR3 is CASSAAGTEAFF. DNA of the CDR3: TGTGCCAGCAGTGCGGCGGGAACTGAAGCTTTCTTT.

The rearrangement joins TRBV5-1 to TRBJ2-1; D is ambiguous. CDR3 length equals 16 residues. V gave up 0 bases and J gave up 4 bases, with 14 bases separating them. Germline V gene data show CDR1 as SGHRS and CDR2 as YFSETQ. In nucleotides, the CDR3 is TGCGCCAGCAGCTTGGGGTCTAGGCACGAATACAATGAGCAGTTCTTC. As protein: CASSLGSRHEYNEQFF.

The CDR3, as DNA: TGTGCCAGCAGCCAAAGGGCCGAGCGGGGCTACACCTTC. Its translation is CASSQRAERGYTF. This rearrangement joins TRBV14 to TRBJ1-2; D unclear. V gave up 2 bases and J gave up 8 bases, with 12 bases separating them. Germline V CDR1 and CDR2: SGHDN, FVKESK. This CDR3 has 13 amino acids.

The rearrangement links TRBV2 to TRBJ1-1; 7 positions agree with TRBD1. Germline V gene lookup returns CDR1 SNHLY and CDR2 FYNNEI. The CDR3 runs to 14 residues. V shed 7 bases and J 5 bases; nucleotides not matched to a gene: 10. CDR3 residues: CASTPDRAGTEAFF. For the CDR3, the DNA is TGTGCCAGCACCCCAGACAGGGCGGGGACTGAAGCTTTCTTT.

The chain recombines TRBV7-2 with TRBJ1-6; tentatively, D is TRBD1 (5 bases). The CDR3 totals 15 residues. Germline CDR1 is SGHTA and CDR2 is FQGNSA. The V end lost 5 bases, the J end lost 8 bases, and 16 bases lay between the germline ends. This CDR3 reads CASSRVRGTDSPLHF. CDR3 nucleotide sequence: TGTGCCAGCAGCCGCGTAAGGGGCACGGATTCACCCCTCCACTTT. The variable domain in full, completed from reference TRBV7-2 and TRBJ1-6, reads GAGVSQSPSNKVTEKGKDVELRCDPISGHTALYWYRQSLGQGLEFLIYFQGNSAPDKSGLPSDRFSAERTGGSVSTLTIQRTQQEDSAVYLCASSRVRGTDSPLHFGNGTRLTVT.

The chain employs TRBV19 and TRBJ2-5; the match to TRBD2 covers 14 bases. The V gene end was trimmed by 8 bases and the J gene end by 5 bases; junction bases not matched to a gene: 13. Germline V gene data show CDR1 as LNHDA and CDR2 as SQIVND (reference sequence). CDR3 length: 17 residues. This CDR3 reads CASQRGGLAGGRETQYF. The CDR3 DNA reads TGTGCCAGTCAGAGGGGAGGACTAGCGGGGGGTCGGGAGACCCAGTACTTC.

This chain joins TRBV5-4 and TRBJ1-6; D not resolved. Germline values: CDR1 SGHNT, CDR2 YYREEE (reference sequence). Trimming removed 5 bases from V and 5 bases from J, with 14 bases in between. The CDR3 covers 15 residues. The CDR3 nucleotides read TGTGCCAGCAGACAAGGGAGTAGGGATAATTCACCCCTCCACTTT. It is translated as CASRQGSRDNSPLHF. The whole variable domain, remainder taken from reference TRBV5-4 and TRBJ1-6, is ETGVTQSPTHLIKTRGQQVTLRCSSQSGHNTVSWYQQALGQGPQFIFQYYREEENGRGNFPPRFSGLQFPNYSSELNVNALELDDSALYLCASRQGSRDNSPLHFGNGTRLTVT.

The chain combines TRBV7-9 with TRBJ1-1, with D perhaps TRBD1 (5 bases). This CDR3 region has 14 residues. V shed 5 bases and J shed 8 bases, with 18 bases lying between them. In germline, CDR1 is SEHNR, CDR2 FQNEAQ (reference sequence). CDR3 bases: TGTGCCAGCAGCCCTGTCGGCCCAGGGTGGGAAGCTTTCTTT. Amino acids: CASSPVGPGWEAFF.

V is TRBV5-1 and J is TRBJ1-4; D call uncertain. CDR3 length equals 14 residues. Trimming shortened V by 4 bases and J by 0 bases, and 7 bases separated the two germline ends. In germline, CDR1 is SGHRS, CDR2 YFSETQ. In nucleotides, the CDR3 is TGCGCCAGCAGCGCTCTAGCAACTAATGAAAAACTGTTTTTT. Encoded protein: CASSALATNEKLFF.

This clone appeared a single time. The CDR3 loop reads CSLHDGTGGFEQYF. CDR3 sequence (DNA): TGCAGCCTCCATGATGGGACAGGGGGTTTCGAGCAGTACTTC. The J gene is TRBJ2-7, the V gene TRBV29-1, with 11 bases identical to TRBD1. From germline, CDR1 is SQVTM and CDR2 ANQGSEA. This CDR3 is built from 14 residues. The V gene end was trimmed by 8 bases and the J gene end by 6 bases; junction bases not matched to a gene: 12.

This clone was found a few times. V is TRBV9 and J is TRBJ1-2; 9 nucleotides line up with TRBD1. Germline V gives CDR1 SGDLS, CDR2 YYNGEE. Unmatched junction bases numbered 3, after V lost 4 bases and J lost 2 bases. The CDR3 spans 14 residues. CDR3 DNA: TGTGCCAGCAGCAAGGACAGGGGAAACTATGGCTACACCTTC. Translation gives CASSKDRGNYGYTF.

The genes are TRBV27 and TRBJ2-7, with 7 bases fitting TRBD1. Germline CDR1 is MNHEY and CDR2 is SMNVEV (reference sequence). The V gene end was trimmed by 7 bases and the J gene end by 5 bases; junction bases not matched to a gene: 14. The CDR3 consists of 15 residues. The CDR3 DNA is TGTGCCAGCACCCAATCTCGGACAGGCCCCAACGAGCAGTACTTC. Protein: CASTQSRTGPNEQYF.

This rearrangement joins TRBV30 to TRBJ2-6; D perhaps matches TRBD1 (5 bases). This CDR3 spans 14 amino acids. Germline CDR1 reads GTSNPN; CDR2 reads SVGIG (reference sequence). Trimming took 2 bases from V and 0 from J, leaving 5 bases between them. CDR3 sequence: CAWSRGSGANVLTF. DNA for the CDR3: TGTGCCTGGAGTAGGGGCTCTGGGGCCAACGTCCTGACTTTC.

CDR3 coding DNA: TGTGCCACCAGTGACCCGGTGGGGGGAGGCACCGGGGAGCTGTTTTTT. As protein: CATSDPVGGGTGELFF. This chain joins TRBV24-1 and TRBJ2-2; the D gene is possibly TRBD2 (6 bases). The CDR3 has 16 residues. Germline loops: CDR1 KGHDR, CDR2 SFDVKD. The V gene lost 4 bases and the J gene lost 4 bases, with 15 bases spanning the gap.